Following are 11 T cell receptor beta chains from one sample sequenced in a study of T cell repertoires in cytomegalovirus infection (dated by TCRdb to about 2019). The sequencer listed for this sample is Illumina HiSeq 1500. TCRdb trimmed public reads at Q25 via fastp, called clones via MiXCR and kept in-frame beta chains. Rows with one shared CDR3 protein collapse into an entry with the most common genes and DNA. For this sample there are about 150,000 distinct CDR3 sequences; roughly 32% appear just once. The top ten constitute roughly half of the sample. The treatment or condition label on this specimen signifies: in vitro stimulation with specific CMV peptide epitopes to enrich CMV-specific T cells. For these receptors, no antigen is known. Sequencing was performed on CD8+ T cells from cultured PBMCs, taken from culture after CMV antigen stimulation. Every receptor here comes from a human donor in good health (CMV status not recorded). Some clones in this sample may be carry-over from other donors' samples.

This clonotype was detected only a few times. The chain uses TRBV6-1 and TRBJ2-5, with 8 bases matching TRBD2. This CDR3 contains 12 residues. V shed 6 bases, J shed 10 bases, and the junction held 7 bases outside the gene matches. CDR1 is MNHNS, CDR2 SASEGT, per germline. The CDR3 sequence is CASSPDREGQYF. As DNA, the CDR3 is TGTGCCAGCAGCCCGGACCGGGAGGGCCAGTACTTC.

Written as DNA, the CDR3 is TGTGCCAGTAGTCCCCGGGGTAGCGGAGAGACCCAGTACTTC. This sequence encodes CASSPRGSGETQYF. The chain is built from TRBV19 and TRBJ2-5; D possibly corresponds to TRBD2 (6 bases). This CDR3 has 14 amino acids. Trimming stripped 5 bases from V and 4 bases from J, with 14 bases between. The germline V gene has CDR1 LNHDA and CDR2 SQIVND (reference sequence). The full variable domain, in which reference TRBV19 and TRBJ2-5 provide the parts outside the CDR3, is DGGITQSPKYLFRKEGQNVTLSCEQNLNHDAMYWYRQDPGQGLRLIYYSQIVNDFQKGDIAEGYSVSREKKESFPLTVTSAQKNPTAFYLCASSPRGSGETQYFGPGTRLLVL.

In this sample, this clonotype turned up a few times. The chain has TRBV7-9 and TRBJ2-7; 7 bases fit TRBD2. The CDR3 loop spans 14 amino acids. Germline CDR1 SEHNR, CDR2 FQNEAQ (reference sequence). Trimming removed 6 bases from V and 2 bases from J; junction bases left unmatched: 7. In nucleotides, the CDR3 is TGTGCCAGCAGGCCGGGGAGGGGACCCTACGAGCAGTACTTC. Encoded protein: CASRPGRGPYEQYF.

V gene TRBV23-1 combines with J gene TRBJ2-1; TRBD1 matches 7 bases. TRBV23-1 is given ORF status, its function remaining uncertain. Unmatched junction bases numbered 17, after V lost 4 bases and J lost 5 bases. The CDR3 has 18 residues. The CDR3 loop is CASSPHRDRPRLDNEQFF. The CDR3 DNA sequence: TGCGCCAGCAGTCCCCATAGGGACAGACCCCGCTTAGACAATGAGCAGTTCTTC.

This clonotype was picked up a small number of times. The genes are TRBV7-9 and TRBJ1-1, with 7 bases identical to TRBD1. Per the germline V gene, CDR1 is SEHNR and CDR2 is FQNEAQ (reference sequence). The CDR3 loop spans 12 amino acids. Trimming removed 4 bases from V and 6 bases from J; junction bases left unmatched: 2. CDR3 loop: CASSSQGAEAFF. The DNA of the CDR3 is TGTGCCAGCAGCTCCCAGGGGGCTGAAGCTTTCTTT.

This clonotype has only a few counts. The V gene is TRBV6-2 or TRBV6-3, the J gene TRBJ2-1; 9 bases align to TRBD2. V dropped 0 bases and J dropped 4; count of bases not matched to a gene: 4. This CDR3 is built from 16 residues. Germline lookup yields CDR1 MNHEY and CDR2 SVGEGT. The CDR3 spells CASSYSTAGGYNEQFF. CDR3 nucleotide sequence: TGTGCCAGCAGTTACTCTACAGCGGGGGGTTACAATGAGCAGTTCTTC.

This clonotype showed up many times. This rearrangement joins TRBV5-4 to TRBJ1-1, with unresolved D. Per germline, CDR1 SGHNT and CDR2 YYREEE (reference sequence). This CDR3 region has 14 residues. Trimming removed 0 bases from V and 5 bases from J, with 11 bases in between. Here the CDR3 DNA reads TGTGCCAGCAGCTTGGCCCAGGCGGGAACTGAAGCTTTCTTT. Encoded protein: CASSLAQAGTEAFF.

The genes are TRBV29-1 and TRBJ1-2, with D uncertain. There are 12 residues in the CDR3. CDR1 is SQVTM and CDR2 is ANQGSEA in the germline V gene. V was pared by 6 bases and J by 6 bases, with 14 bases between. The CDR3 DNA follows: TGCAGCGTGGTGGGTGGACTGGATGGCTACACCTTC. Amino acids: CSVVGGLDGYTF. Full variable domain (remainder filled in from reference TRBV29-1 and TRBJ1-2): SAVISQKPSRDICQRGTSLTIQCQVDSQVTMMFWYRQQPGQSLTLIATANQGSEATYESGFVIDKFPISRPNLTFSTLTVSNMSPEDSSIYLCSVVGGLDGYTFGSGTRLTVV.

The chain employs TRBV11-2 and TRBJ2-1; 10 positions agree with TRBD1. Germline assignment: CDR1 SGHAT and CDR2 FQNNGV. V lost 4 bases to trimming and J lost 10 bases; unmatched junction nucleotides: 7. The CDR3 is 14 amino acids. CDR3 bases: TGTGCCAGCAGCTCCGGGACAGGGGAGCGAGAGCAGTTCTTC. Translated, it gives CASSSGTGEREQFF. The full variable domain, completed using reference TRBV11-2 and TRBJ2-1, is EAGVAQSPRYKIIEKRQSVAFWCNPISGHATLYWYQQILGQGPKLLIQFQNNGVVDDSQLPKDRFSAERLKGVDSTLKIQPAKLEDSAVYLCASSSGTGEREQFFGPGTRLTVL.

This clonotype was detected a few times. The chain has TRBV2 and TRBJ1-1; 7 bases align to TRBD1. There are 14 residues in the CDR3. Trimming at V came to 7 bases and at J to 3 bases, leaving 8 bases not matched to a gene. The V gene's germline CDR1 is SNHLY and CDR2 FYNNEI. The chain's CDR3 is CASTTGEGYTEAFF. The CDR3, as DNA: TGTGCCAGCACCACAGGGGAAGGGTACACTGAAGCTTTCTTT.

V gene TRBV3-1 combines with J gene TRBJ2-3; 8 positions match TRBD2. V dropped 4 bases and J dropped 2; count of bases not matched to a gene: 8. This CDR3 is 16 amino acids long. Per the germline V gene, CDR1 is LGHDT and CDR2 is YNNKEL (reference sequence). The CDR3 bases are TGTGCCAGCAGCCCCCATAGCGGGACCCACACAGATACGCAGTATTTT. Translated, it gives CASSPHSGTHTDTQYF.